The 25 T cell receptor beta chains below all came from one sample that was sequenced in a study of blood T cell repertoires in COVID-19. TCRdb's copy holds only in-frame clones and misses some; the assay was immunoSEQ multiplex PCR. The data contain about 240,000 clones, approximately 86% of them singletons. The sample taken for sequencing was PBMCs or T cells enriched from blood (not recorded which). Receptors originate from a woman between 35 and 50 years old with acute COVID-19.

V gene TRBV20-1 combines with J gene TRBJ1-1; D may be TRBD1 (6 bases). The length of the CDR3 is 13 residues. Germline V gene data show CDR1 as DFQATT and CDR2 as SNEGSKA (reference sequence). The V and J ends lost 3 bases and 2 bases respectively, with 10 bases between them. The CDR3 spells CSASQDRNTEAFF. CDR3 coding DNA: TGCAGTGCTAGTCAGGACAGAAACACTGAAGCTTTCTTT.

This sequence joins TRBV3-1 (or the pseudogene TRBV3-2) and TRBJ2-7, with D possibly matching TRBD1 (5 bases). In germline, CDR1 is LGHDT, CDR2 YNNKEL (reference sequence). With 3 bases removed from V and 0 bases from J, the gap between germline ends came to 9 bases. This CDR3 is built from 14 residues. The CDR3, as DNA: TGTGCCAGCAGCCATGCGCAGGGCTCCTACGAGCAGTACTTC. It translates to CASSHAQGSYEQYF.

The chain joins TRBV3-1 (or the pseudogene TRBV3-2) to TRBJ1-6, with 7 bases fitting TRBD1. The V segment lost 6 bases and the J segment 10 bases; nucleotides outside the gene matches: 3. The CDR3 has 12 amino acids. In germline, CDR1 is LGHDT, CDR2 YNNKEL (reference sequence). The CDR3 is CASRQGNSPLHF. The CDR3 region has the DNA TGTGCCAGCAGACAGGGGAACTCACCCCTCCACTTT.

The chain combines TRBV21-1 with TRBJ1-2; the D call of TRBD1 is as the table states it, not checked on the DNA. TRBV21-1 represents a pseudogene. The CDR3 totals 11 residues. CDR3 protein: CARPDRDGYTF. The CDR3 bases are TGTGCCAGGCCGGACAGGGATGGCTACACCTTC.

This CDR3 is CASSLAHGTGEQYF. CDR3 in DNA: TGCGCCAGCAGCTTGGCCCACGGGACAGGCGAGCAGTACTTC. The rearrangement links TRBV5-1 to TRBJ2-7; 8 bases are a match to TRBD1. After removal of 0 bases from V and 6 bases from J, the junction contained 5 bases not matched to a gene. Per the germline V gene, CDR1 is SGHRS and CDR2 is YFSETQ. This CDR3 has 14 amino acids.

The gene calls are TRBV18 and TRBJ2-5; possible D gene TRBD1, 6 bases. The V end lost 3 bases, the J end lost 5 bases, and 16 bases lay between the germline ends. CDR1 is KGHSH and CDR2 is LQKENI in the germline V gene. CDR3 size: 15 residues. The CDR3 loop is CASSPNRVEEETQYF. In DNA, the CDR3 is TGTGCCAGCTCACCCAACAGGGTGGAGGAGGAGACCCAGTACTTC. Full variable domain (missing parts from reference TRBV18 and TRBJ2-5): NAGVMQNPRHLVRRRGQEARLRCSPMKGHSHVYWYRQLPEEGLKFMVYLQKENIIDESGMPKERFSAEFPKEGPSILRIQQVVRGDSAAYFCASSPNRVEEETQYFGPGTRLLVL.

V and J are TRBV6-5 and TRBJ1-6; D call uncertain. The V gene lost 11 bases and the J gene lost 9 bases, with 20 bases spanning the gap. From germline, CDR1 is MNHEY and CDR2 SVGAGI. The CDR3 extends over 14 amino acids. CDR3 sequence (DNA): TGTGCCGCACGCCGCACAGCACTGGGTTCACCCCTCCACTTT. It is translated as CAARRTALGSPLHF.

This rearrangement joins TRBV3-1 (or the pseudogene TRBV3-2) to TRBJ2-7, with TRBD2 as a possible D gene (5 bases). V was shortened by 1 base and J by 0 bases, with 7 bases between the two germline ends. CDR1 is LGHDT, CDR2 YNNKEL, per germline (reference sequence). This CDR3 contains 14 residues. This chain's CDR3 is CASSQGADSYEQYF. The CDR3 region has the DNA TGTGCCAGCAGCCAAGGAGCGGACTCCTACGAGCAGTACTTC.

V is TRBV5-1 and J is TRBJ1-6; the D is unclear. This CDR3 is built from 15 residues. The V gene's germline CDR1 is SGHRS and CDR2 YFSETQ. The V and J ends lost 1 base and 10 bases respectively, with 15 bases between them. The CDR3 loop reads CASSLSGESNSPLHF. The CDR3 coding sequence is TGCGCCAGCAGCTTGAGCGGGGAGTCAAACTCACCCCTCCACTTT.

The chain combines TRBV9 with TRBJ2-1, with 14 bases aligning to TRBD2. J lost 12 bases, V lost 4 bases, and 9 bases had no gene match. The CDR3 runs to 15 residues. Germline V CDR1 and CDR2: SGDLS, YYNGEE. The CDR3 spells CASSPRLAGGLGQFF. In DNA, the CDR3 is TGTGCCAGCAGCCCTAGACTAGCGGGAGGGCTGGGGCAGTTCTTC.

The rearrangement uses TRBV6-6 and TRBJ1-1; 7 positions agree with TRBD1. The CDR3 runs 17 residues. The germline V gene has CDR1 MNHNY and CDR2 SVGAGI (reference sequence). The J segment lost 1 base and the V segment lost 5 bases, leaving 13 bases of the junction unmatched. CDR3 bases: TGTGCCAGCAGTCGACAGGGAATTGGGTCCGGGAACACTGAAGCTTTCTTT. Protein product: CASSRQGIGSGNTEAFF.

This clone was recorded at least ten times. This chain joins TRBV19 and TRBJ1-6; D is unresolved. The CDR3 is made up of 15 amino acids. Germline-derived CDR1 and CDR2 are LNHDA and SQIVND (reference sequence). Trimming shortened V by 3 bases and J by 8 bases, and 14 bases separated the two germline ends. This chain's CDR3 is CASSMSAGSDSPLHF. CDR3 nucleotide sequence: TGTGCCAGTAGTATGTCGGCAGGTTCTGATTCACCCCTCCACTTT.

The CDR3 DNA sequence: TGTGCCAGCAGCCAAGCACTAGGGGGCGAGCAGTACTTC. Residues: CASSQALGGEQYF. The rearrangement uses TRBV3-1 (or the pseudogene TRBV3-2) and TRBJ2-7; a weak D match, TRBD1 (6 bases). V was trimmed by 1 base and J by 6 bases, leaving 10 bases between them. CDR1 LGHDT and CDR2 YNNKEL come from the germline V gene (reference sequence). This CDR3 is 13 amino acids long.

The CDR3: CASSVLAGDADTQYF. As DNA, the CDR3 is TGTGCCAGCAGCGTACTAGCGGGAGACGCAGATACGCAGTATTTT. The chain recombines TRBV3-1 (or the pseudogene TRBV3-2) with TRBJ2-3; 11 bases map to TRBD2. This CDR3 has 15 amino acids. Germline CDR1 is LGHDT and CDR2 is YNNKEL (reference sequence). Unmatched junction bases numbered 5, after V lost 5 bases and J lost 4 bases.

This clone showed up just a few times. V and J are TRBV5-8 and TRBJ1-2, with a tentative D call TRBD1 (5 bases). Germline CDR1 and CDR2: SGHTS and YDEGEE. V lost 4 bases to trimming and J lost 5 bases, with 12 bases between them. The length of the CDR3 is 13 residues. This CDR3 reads CASSPSGVYGYTF. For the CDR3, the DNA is TGTGCCAGCAGCCCGTCGGGGGTGTATGGCTACACCTTC.

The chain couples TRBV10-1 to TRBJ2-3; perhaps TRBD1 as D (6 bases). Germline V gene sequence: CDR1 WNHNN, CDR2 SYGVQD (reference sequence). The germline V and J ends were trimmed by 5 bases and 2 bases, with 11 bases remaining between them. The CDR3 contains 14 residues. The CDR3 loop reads CASSRGTNTDTQYF. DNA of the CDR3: TGCGCCAGCAGTCGAGGGACAAACACAGATACGCAGTATTTT.

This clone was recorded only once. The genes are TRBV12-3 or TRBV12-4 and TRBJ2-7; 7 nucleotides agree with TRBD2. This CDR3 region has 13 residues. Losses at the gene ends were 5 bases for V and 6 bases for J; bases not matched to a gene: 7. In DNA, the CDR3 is TGTGCCAGCAGTCCCGGACTAGTTGGCGAGCAGTACTTC. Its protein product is CASSPGLVGEQYF.

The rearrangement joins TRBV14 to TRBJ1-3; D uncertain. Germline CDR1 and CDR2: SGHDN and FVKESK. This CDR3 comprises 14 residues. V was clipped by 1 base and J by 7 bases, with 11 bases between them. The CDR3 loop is CASSQAPRGNTIYF. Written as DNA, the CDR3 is TGTGCCAGCAGCCAAGCCCCCAGAGGGAACACCATATATTTT.

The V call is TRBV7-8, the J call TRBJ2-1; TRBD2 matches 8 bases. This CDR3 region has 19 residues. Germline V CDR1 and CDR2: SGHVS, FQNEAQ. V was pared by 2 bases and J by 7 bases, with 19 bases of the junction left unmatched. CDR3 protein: CASSLPNTMSGGPGNEQFF. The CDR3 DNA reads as TGTGCCAGCAGCTTACCCAACACGATGTCGGGAGGGCCGGGAAATGAGCAGTTCTTC.

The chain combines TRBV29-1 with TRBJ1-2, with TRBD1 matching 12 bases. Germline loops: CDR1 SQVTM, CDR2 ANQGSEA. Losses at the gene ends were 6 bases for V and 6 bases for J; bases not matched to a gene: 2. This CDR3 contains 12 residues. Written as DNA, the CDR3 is TGCAGCGTGGGGGACAGGGGGCATGGCTACACCTTC. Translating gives CSVGDRGHGYTF.

This CDR3 is CASSTGRVYEQYF. The DNA of the CDR3 is TGTGCCAGCAGCACGGGCAGGGTCTACGAGCAGTACTTC. The chain links TRBV7-2 to TRBJ2-7, with D perhaps TRBD1 (5 bases). The CDR3 spans 13 residues. From germline, CDR1 is SGHTA and CDR2 FQGNSA. Trimming pared 5 bases from V and 3 bases from J, leaving 11 bases between.

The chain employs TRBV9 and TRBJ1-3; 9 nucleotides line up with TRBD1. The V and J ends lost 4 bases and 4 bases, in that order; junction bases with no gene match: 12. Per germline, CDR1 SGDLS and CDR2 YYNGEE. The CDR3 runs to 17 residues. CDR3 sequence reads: CASSLSPDRGEGNTIYF. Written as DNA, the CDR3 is TGTGCCAGCAGCCTAAGCCCCGACAGGGGGGAAGGAAACACCATATATTTT.

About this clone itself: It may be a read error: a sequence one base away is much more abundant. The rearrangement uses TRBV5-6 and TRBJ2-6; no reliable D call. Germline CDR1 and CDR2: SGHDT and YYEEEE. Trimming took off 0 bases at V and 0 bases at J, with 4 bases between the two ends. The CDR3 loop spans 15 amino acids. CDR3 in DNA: TGTGCCAGCAGCTTGGTCCACTCTGGGGCCAACGTCCTGACTTTC. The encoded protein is CASSLVHSGANVLTF.

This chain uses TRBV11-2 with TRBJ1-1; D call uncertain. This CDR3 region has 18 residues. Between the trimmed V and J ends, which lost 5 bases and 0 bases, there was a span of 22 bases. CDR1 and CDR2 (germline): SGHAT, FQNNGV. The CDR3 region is CASSPRQSGLIMNTEAFF. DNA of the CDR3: TGTGCCAGCAGCCCTAGGCAATCTGGACTGATTATGAACACTGAAGCTTTCTTT.

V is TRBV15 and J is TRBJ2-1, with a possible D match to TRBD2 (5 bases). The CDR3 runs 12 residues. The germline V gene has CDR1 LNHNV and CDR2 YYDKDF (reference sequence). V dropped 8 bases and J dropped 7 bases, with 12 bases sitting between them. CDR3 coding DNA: TGTGCCACCTCAAGCGGTCTAAATGAGCAGTTCTTC. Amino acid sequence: CATSSGLNEQFF.